What follows are 10 T cell receptor beta chains derived from one specimen sequenced in a study of blood T cell repertoires in COVID-19. The protocol was immunoSEQ multiplex PCR, while the TCRdb copy is restricted to in-frame clones and leaves out a portion. The table records some 94,000 clones, 80% to 85% of them present only once. Input material: peripheral blood. These receptors originate from a man between 65 and 80 years old with active or convalescent COVID-19.

The chain recombines TRBV28 with TRBJ1-2; 7 bases fit TRBD1. The CDR3 spans 14 residues. The ends lost 3 bases at V and 5 bases at J; junction bases unmatched: 6. Germline V gene sequence: CDR1 MDHEN, CDR2 SYDVKM. CDR3 sequence: CASSFRQGRYGYTF. The CDR3 nucleotides read TGTGCCAGCAGTTTTAGACAGGGACGATATGGCTACACCTTC.

The rearrangement joins TRBV9 to TRBJ2-3; 7 nucleotides line up with TRBD1. The CDR3 loop spans 16 amino acids. With V trimmed by 6 bases and J by 0 bases, 10 bases remained unmatched. CDR1 is SGDLS and CDR2 is YYNGEE in the germline V gene. CDR3 nucleotides: TGTGCCAGCAACCTAGGACAGGCCTCTAGCACAGATACGCAGTATTTT. It translates to CASNLGQASSTDTQYF.

This chain uses TRBV7-9 with TRBJ2-5; TRBD2 matches 8 bases. The CDR3 runs 15 residues. Germline CDR1 is SEHNR and CDR2 is FQNEAQ (reference sequence). Germline trimming cut 1 base from V and 5 bases from J; bases unmatched to any gene: 6. The CDR3 loop is CASSLDQAGVETQYF. DNA for the CDR3: TGTGCCAGCAGCTTAGACCAAGCGGGGGTGGAGACCCAGTACTTC.

This chain uses TRBV28 with TRBJ2-7; TRBD1 is a possible D gene (6 bases). CDR1 and CDR2 (germline): MDHEN, SYDVKM. The CDR3 runs 14 residues. Trimming pared 7 bases from V and 2 bases from J, leaving 15 bases between. The CDR3 sequence is CASTTGGQPYEQYF. CDR3 coding DNA: TGTGCCAGCACTACTGGGGGACAACCCTACGAGCAGTACTTC.

The J gene is TRBJ2-2, the V gene TRBV5-1; possibly TRBD1 for D (5 bases). V was trimmed by 4 bases and J by 1 base, leaving 14 bases between them. This CDR3 region has 16 residues. The germline V gene has CDR1 SGHRS and CDR2 YFSETQ. CDR3 sequence: CASSPPPTGNTGELFF. The CDR3 DNA is TGCGCCAGCAGCCCCCCTCCTACAGGGAACACCGGGGAGCTGTTTTTT.

This chain uses TRBV28 with TRBJ2-7, with D tentatively TRBD1 (6 bases). This CDR3 spans 17 amino acids. The V and J ends lost 10 bases and 6 bases respectively, with 31 bases between them. Germline V CDR1 and CDR2: MDHEN, SYDVKM. The CDR3 nucleotides read TGTGCCACCACCAAAATGCCCCCCCGAACAGGGAGTATCGAGCAGTACTTC. Translating gives CATTKMPPRTGSIEQYF. The variable domain in full, completed from reference TRBV28 and TRBJ2-7, reads DVKVTQSSRYLVKRTGEKVFLECVQDMDHENMFWYRQDPGLGLRLIYFSYDVKMKEKGDIPEGYSVSREKKERFSLILESASTNQTSMYLCATTKMPPRTGSIEQYFGPGTRLTVT.

This chain links TRBV12-3 or TRBV12-4 with TRBJ2-5, with D possibly being TRBD2 (7 bases). The CDR3 has 13 amino acids. V lost 7 bases to trimming and J lost 1 base, with 10 bases between them. CDR3 amino acids: CASNAGAQETQYF. The CDR3 DNA reads TGTGCCAGCAATGCGGGGGCCCAAGAGACCCAGTACTTC.

The genes are TRBV11-2 and TRBJ2-7; D not resolved. CDR3 length equals 15 residues. Per the germline V gene, CDR1 is SGHAT and CDR2 is FQNNGV. The V and J ends lost 1 base and 1 base respectively, with 11 bases between them. In DNA form, the CDR3 reads TGTGCCAGCAGCTTAGGAGGAATCACTTCCTACGAGCAGTACTTC. Encoded protein: CASSLGGITSYEQYF.

The chain is built from TRBV7-9 and TRBJ1-3; 7 bases are a match to TRBD1. Germline CDR1 SEHNR, CDR2 FQNEAQ (reference sequence). The CDR3 runs to 15 residues. V dropped 6 bases and J dropped 3; count of bases not matched to a gene: 8. This CDR3 reads CASSPPTGFGNTIYF. The CDR3 DNA reads TGTGCCAGCAGTCCCCCGACAGGGTTTGGAAACACCATATATTTT.

The V call is TRBV6-5, the J call TRBJ1-2, with a possible D match to TRBD1 (6 bases). The V gene's germline CDR1 is MNHEY and CDR2 SVGAGI. V lost 6 bases, J lost 5 bases, and 16 bases lay in between. The CDR3 has 14 amino acids. CDR3 loop: CASRRTGTEYGYTF. Written as DNA, the CDR3 is TGTGCCAGCAGGCGTACAGGGACGGAATATGGCTACACCTTC.